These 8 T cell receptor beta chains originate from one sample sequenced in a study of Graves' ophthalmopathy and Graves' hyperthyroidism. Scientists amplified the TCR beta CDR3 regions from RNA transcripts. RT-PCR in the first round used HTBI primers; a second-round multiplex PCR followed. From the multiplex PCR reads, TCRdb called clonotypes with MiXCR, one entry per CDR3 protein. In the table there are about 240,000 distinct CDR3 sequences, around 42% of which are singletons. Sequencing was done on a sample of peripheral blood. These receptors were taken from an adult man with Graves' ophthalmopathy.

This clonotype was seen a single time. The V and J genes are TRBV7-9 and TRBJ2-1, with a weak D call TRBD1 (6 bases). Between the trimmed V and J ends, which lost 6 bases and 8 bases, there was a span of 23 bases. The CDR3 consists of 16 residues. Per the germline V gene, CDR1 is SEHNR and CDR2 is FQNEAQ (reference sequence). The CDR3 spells CASSFNTGNGFDEQFF. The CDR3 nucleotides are TGTGCCAGCAGTTTTAATACAGGGAACGGATTCGATGAGCAGTTCTTC.

In DNA form, the CDR3 reads TGTGCCAGCAGTGTGCGGGACTTTTACGAGCAGTACTTC. It yields the protein CASSVRDFYEQYF. The chain joins TRBV6-6 to TRBJ2-7; possibly TRBD2 for D (6 bases). Germline loops: CDR1 MNHNY, CDR2 SVGAGI (reference sequence). V shed 5 bases and J shed 4 bases, with 12 bases lying between them. The CDR3 loop spans 13 amino acids.

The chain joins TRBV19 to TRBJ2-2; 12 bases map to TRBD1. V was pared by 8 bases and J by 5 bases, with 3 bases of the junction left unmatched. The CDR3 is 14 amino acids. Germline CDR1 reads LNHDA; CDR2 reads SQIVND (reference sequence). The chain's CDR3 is CASGTGGWTGELFF. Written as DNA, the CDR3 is TGTGCCAGTGGGACAGGGGGCTGGACCGGGGAGCTGTTTTTT.

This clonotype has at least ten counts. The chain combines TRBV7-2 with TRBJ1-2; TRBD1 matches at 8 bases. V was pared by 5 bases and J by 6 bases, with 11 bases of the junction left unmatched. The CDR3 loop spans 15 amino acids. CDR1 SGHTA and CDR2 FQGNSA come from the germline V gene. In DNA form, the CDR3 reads TGTGCCAGCAGCCAGTATCGGACAGGGAACGATGGCTACACCTTC. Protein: CASSQYRTGNDGYTF.

The CDR3 nucleotides are TGCAGTGCTAGTCCGGGAAGCGTCGACGAAAAACTGTTTTTT. Translated: CSASPGSVDEKLFF. V is TRBV20-1 and J is TRBJ1-4; no firm D call. The CDR3 consists of 14 residues. Germline V gene sequence: CDR1 DFQATT, CDR2 SNEGSKA (reference sequence). Trimming took off 3 bases at V and 8 bases at J, with 16 bases between the two ends.

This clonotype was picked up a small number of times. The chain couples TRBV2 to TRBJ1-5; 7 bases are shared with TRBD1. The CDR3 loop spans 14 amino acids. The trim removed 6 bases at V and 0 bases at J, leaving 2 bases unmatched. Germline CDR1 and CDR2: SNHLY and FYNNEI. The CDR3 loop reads CASRDRISNQPQHF. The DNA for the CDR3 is TGTGCCAGCAGGGACAGGATTAGCAATCAGCCCCAGCATTTT.

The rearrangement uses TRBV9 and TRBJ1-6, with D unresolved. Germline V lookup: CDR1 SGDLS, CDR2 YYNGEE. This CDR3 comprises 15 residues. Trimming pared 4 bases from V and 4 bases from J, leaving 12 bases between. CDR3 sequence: CASSSVRGYNSPLHF. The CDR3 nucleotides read TGTGCCAGCAGCTCGGTGCGGGGTTATAATTCACCCCTCCACTTT. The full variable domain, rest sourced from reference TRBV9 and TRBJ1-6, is DSGVTQTPKHLITATGQRVTLRCSPRSGDLSVYWYQQSLDQGLQFLIQYYNGEERAKGNILERFSAQQFPDLHSELNLSSLELGDSALYFCASSSVRGYNSPLHFGNGTRLTVT.

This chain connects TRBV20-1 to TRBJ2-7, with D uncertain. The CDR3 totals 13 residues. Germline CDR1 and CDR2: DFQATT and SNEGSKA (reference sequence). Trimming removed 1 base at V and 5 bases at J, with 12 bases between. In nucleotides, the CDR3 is TGCAGTGCTAGAGGCGCCCCGTCGAACGAGCAGTACTTC. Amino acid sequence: CSARGAPSNEQYF.